Sequencing of this T cell receptor (beta chain) was carried out in a study of blood T cell repertoires in COVID-19. Study summary: PBMCs, B-cell-depleted T cells, or T cells provided the cDNA or gDNA that made up the material.

TCRdb's table, derived via immunoSEQ multiplex PCR, lists solely in-frame clones and lacks some. The data hold fewer than 40,000 clones, with roughly nine tenths observed a single time. The clonotype was recovered from a human donor with active COVID-19. The donor label of this sample is uncertain. Sequencing was done on a sample of peripheral blood.

DNA for the CDR3: TGTGCCAGCAGTGAACGGGGTGAAAAACTGTTTTTT. Encoded protein: CASSERGEKLFF. The chain couples TRBV6-1 to TRBJ1-4; D unresolved. V was clipped by 2 bases and J by 7 bases, with 5 bases between them. The CDR3 is 12 amino acids. CDR1 and CDR2 from the germline V gene are MNHNS and SASEGT.